The text below deals with one TCR beta chain. Per the germline V gene, CDR1 is MDHEN and CDR2 is SYDVKM. The CDR3 extends over 14 amino acids. After removal of 8 bases from V and 2 bases from J, the junction contained 9 bases not matched to a gene. This sample was taken from a study of early T cells in non-severe SARS-CoV-2 infection. Individual cDNA molecules were tagged with unique molecular identifiers. TCRdb analysed the 5' RACE reads with MiXCR anew, one entry per CDR3 protein. This table has some 80,000 distinct CDR3 sequences, 5% appearing once. The sample here was whole blood, taken at baseline. The receptor comes from an adult who was a healthcare worker with PCR-confirmed SARS-CoV-2 infection or an uninfected control (not recorded which). The rearrangement uses TRBV28 and TRBJ2-7; 7 bases fit TRBD1. The CDR3 sequence is CASLRDRFAYEQYF. In DNA form, the CDR3 reads TGTGCCAGCCTCAGGGACAGATTCGCCTACGAGCAGTACTTC.